The present T cell receptor (beta chain) was sequenced within a study of cytomegalovirus exposure and HLA in healthy donors. Study information: A preliminary data release comprised roughly 85 million unique TCRs obtained from HLA-typed donors.

Donors in the study were healthy people who gave bone marrow. From germline, CDR1 is LNHNV and CDR2 YYDKDF (reference sequence). The ends were cut back, 0 bases at V and 2 bases at J, with 5 bases in the middle. This CDR3 is 13 amino acids long. The PCR made use of 60 Vbeta and 13 Jbeta primers. The assay was immunoSEQ multiplex PCR, and TCRdb's table has in-frame clones only and misses some. The sample shows 150,000 to 250,000 clones, about four fifths of them seen only once. Sequenced: PBMCs. The receptor comes from a girl aged 10-17 years in good health and CMV-seropositive. The chain is built from TRBV15 and TRBJ2-7; no reliable D call. The CDR3 sequence is CATSRELPYEQYF. In DNA, the CDR3 is TGTGCCACCAGCAGAGAACTACCCTACGAGCAGTACTTC.